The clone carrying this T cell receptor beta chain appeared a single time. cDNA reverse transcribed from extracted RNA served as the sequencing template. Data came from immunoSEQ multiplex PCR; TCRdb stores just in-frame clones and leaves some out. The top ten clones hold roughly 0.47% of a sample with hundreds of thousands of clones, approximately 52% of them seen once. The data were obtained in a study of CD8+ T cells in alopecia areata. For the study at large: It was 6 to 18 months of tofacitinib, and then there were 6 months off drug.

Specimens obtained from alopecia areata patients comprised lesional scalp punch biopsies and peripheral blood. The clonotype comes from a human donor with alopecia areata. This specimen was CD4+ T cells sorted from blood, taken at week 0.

CDR3 coding DNA: TGCGCCAGCAGCTACTATAGGACAGGGGGAACATCTGGGGCCAACGTCCTGACTTTC. Its translation: CASSYYRTGGTSGANVLTF. The chain has TRBV5-1 and TRBJ2-6, with TRBD1 identical over 10 bases. The CDR3 has 19 amino acids. Germline V CDR1 and CDR2: SGHRS, YFSETQ. V was clipped by 3 bases and J by 1 base; unmatched bases: 10. Full variable domain (remainder filled in from reference TRBV5-1 and TRBJ2-6): KAGVTQTPRYLIKTRGQQVTLSCSPISGHRSVSWYQQTPGQGLQFLFEYFSETQRNKGNFPGRFSGRQFSNSRSEMNVSTLELGDSALYLCASSYYRTGGTSGANVLTFGAGSRLTVL.